Each of the 24 T cell receptor beta chains below was sequenced from the same sample in a study of patients and donors after allogeneic stem cell transplantation. TCRdb reprocessed the RT-PCR reads via MiXCR and lists one record per CDR3 protein. The sample has approximately 61,000 distinct CDR3 sequences, about an eighth seen once. The sample taken for sequencing was blood, either unsorted or a sorted T cell fraction (not recorded which). Receptors were obtained from a human donor who was either an allogeneic HSCT recipient or a stem cell or donor lymphocyte infusion donor (not recorded which). It is not recorded whose cells these are; they may come from a transplant donor.

This clonotype was detected ten times or more. The rearrangement joins TRBV25-1 to TRBJ2-1; TRBD1 might be the D (6 bases). The germline V gene has CDR1 MGHDK and CDR2 SYGVNS. The CDR3 spans 14 residues. Trimming shortened V by 1 base and J by 5 bases, and 9 bases separated the two germline ends. Here the CDR3 reads CASSELSGDNEQFF. The DNA of the CDR3 is TGTGCCAGCAGTGAATTATCAGGGGACAATGAGCAGTTCTTC.

In its sample, this clonotype was seen many times. This CDR3 is CASSPQGATNEKLFF. CDR3 DNA sequence: TGTGCCAGCAGCCCGCAGGGAGCCACTAATGAAAAACTGTTTTTT. The chain links TRBV7-2 to TRBJ1-4, with D perhaps matching TRBD1 (5 bases). Germline CDR1 is SGHTA and CDR2 is FQGNSA. Trimming took 5 bases from V and 2 from J, leaving 12 bases between them. CDR3 size: 15 residues. The full variable domain, with the rest looked up from reference TRBV7-2 and TRBJ1-4, is GAGVSQSPSNKVTEKGKDVELRCDPISGHTALYWYRQSLGQGLEFLIYFQGNSAPDKSGLPSDRFSAERTGGSVSTLTIQRTQQEDSAVYLCASSPQGATNEKLFFGSGTQLSVL.

There are many counts of this clonotype. The J gene is TRBJ2-7, the V gene TRBV4-1; no clear D gene. Per the germline V gene, CDR1 is MGHRA and CDR2 is YSYEKL. The CDR3 runs to 15 residues. The V and J ends lost 4 bases and 0 bases respectively, with 13 bases between them. In DNA form, the CDR3 reads TGCGCCAGCAGCCCTCGGGCGCAGAGCTCCTACGAGCAGTACTTC. Translating it yields CASSPRAQSSYEQYF.

This clonotype has a count of ten or more. The chain carries TRBV3-1 and TRBJ1-2; D is possibly TRBD1 (5 bases). V dropped 4 bases and J dropped 4 bases, with 25 bases sitting between them. The CDR3 consists of 18 residues. The germline gives CDR1 LGHDT, CDR2 YNNKEL (reference sequence). The CDR3 region has the DNA TGTGCCAGCAGCCCCTCTTTGTCGGGGCTCCGCCTTATCTATGGCTACACCTTC. The encoded protein is CASSPSLSGLRLIYGYTF.

This chain uses TRBV18 with TRBJ1-2; weak D call: TRBD1 (5 bases). The V end was cut by 3 bases, the J end by 4 bases, with 15 bases between. Germline V gene lookup returns CDR1 KGHSH and CDR2 LQKENI. This CDR3 is 15 amino acids long. The CDR3 DNA reads as TGTGCCAGCTCACCTTGGGGGACCACACTCTATGGCTACACCTTC. It translates to CASSPWGTTLYGYTF.

This clonotype was recorded at least ten times. This chain links TRBV24-1 with TRBJ1-1; no reliable D call. V lost 6 bases to trimming and J lost 3 bases, with 10 bases between them. The CDR3 is 13 residues long. Germline-derived CDR1 and CDR2 are KGHDR and SFDVKD. The CDR3 protein is CATSFSGDTEAFF. CDR3 in DNA: TGTGCCACCAGTTTCTCGGGCGACACTGAAGCTTTCTTT.

This rearrangement joins TRBV20-1 to TRBJ1-2; unclear D gene. CDR1 is DFQATT, CDR2 SNEGSKA, per germline (reference sequence). This CDR3 is built from 14 residues. Trimming took 6 bases from V and 3 from J, leaving 17 bases between them. CDR3 bases: TGCAGTGCCGTAGGTCGGATGACCGACTATGGCTACACCTTC. Translation gives CSAVGRMTDYGYTF.

This clonotype was detected only a few times. This rearrangement joins TRBV5-1 to TRBJ2-7; 8 nucleotides agree with TRBD2. Germline CDR1 SGHRS, CDR2 YFSETQ. This CDR3 has 17 residues. Trimming took 2 bases from V and 3 from J; bases not matched to a gene: 13. CDR3 sequence: CASSFMGLVIGDYEQYF. CDR3 nucleotides: TGCGCCAGCAGCTTCATGGGACTAGTTATTGGGGACTACGAGCAGTACTTC. The whole variable domain, remainder taken from reference TRBV5-1 and TRBJ2-7, is KAGVTQTPRYLIKTRGQQVTLSCSPISGHRSVSWYQQTPGQGLQFLFEYFSETQRNKGNFPGRFSGRQFSNSRSEMNVSTLELGDSALYLCASSFMGLVIGDYEQYFGPGTRLTVT.

J is TRBJ2-7 and V is TRBV5-1; the match to TRBD2 covers 16 bases. The CDR3 has 16 amino acids. CDR1 and CDR2 (germline): SGHRS, YFSETQ. J lost 2 bases, V lost 7 bases, and 6 bases had no gene match. CDR3 sequence (DNA): TGCGCCAGCTCCACGGGACTAGCGGGAGGGACCTACGAGCAGTACTTC. It translates to CASSTGLAGGTYEQYF. The whole variable domain, remainder taken from reference TRBV5-1 and TRBJ2-7, is KAGVTQTPRYLIKTRGQQVTLSCSPISGHRSVSWYQQTPGQGLQFLFEYFSETQRNKGNFPGRFSGRQFSNSRSEMNVSTLELGDSALYLCASSTGLAGGTYEQYFGPGTRLTVT.

This clonotype was counted many times. V is TRBV7-9 and J is TRBJ1-4; perhaps TRBD1 as D (5 bases). This CDR3 region has 18 residues. Germline CDR1 SEHNR, CDR2 FQNEAQ (reference sequence). V shed 5 bases and J shed 3 bases, with 22 bases lying between them. The CDR3 DNA reads TGTGCCAGCAGCCCCCCGCTTGGGGGTGGAGTGGCTAATGAAAAACTGTTTTTT. Translated, it gives CASSPPLGGGVANEKLFF.

The chain has TRBV9 and TRBJ2-1; 8 nucleotides align to TRBD2. Germline V gene lookup returns CDR1 SGDLS and CDR2 YYNGEE. The junction had 5 bases not matched to a gene; V was cut back by 2 bases and J by 1 base. CDR3 length equals 16 residues. The CDR3 region has the DNA TGTGCCAGCAGCGTGGGAGCGGGAGAGTCCTACAATGAGCAGTTCTTC. This codes for CASSVGAGESYNEQFF.

This clonotype has only a few counts. The CDR3 spells CASSLVRDRDNSPLHF. CDR3 nucleotides: TGTGCCAGCAGCTTAGTTCGGGACAGGGATAATTCACCCCTCCACTTT. The gene calls are TRBV11-2 and TRBJ1-6; 9 bases line up with TRBD1. Trimming removed 1 base from V and 5 bases from J; junction bases left unmatched: 3. CDR3 length: 16 amino acids. Looked up from germline, CDR1 is SGHAT and CDR2 is FQNNGV.

V is TRBV6-5 and J is TRBJ2-2; possibly TRBD2 for D (6 bases). The CDR3 spans 16 residues. The V end lost 5 bases, the J end lost 7 bases, and 20 bases lay between the germline ends. From germline, CDR1 is MNHEY and CDR2 SVGAGI. The CDR3 nucleotides read TGTGCCAGCAGTACCCCCCCGGGGGAACTTGACGGGGAGCTGTTTTTT. Its protein product is CASSTPPGELDGELFF.

This clonotype was seen repeatedly, ten times or more. The chain links TRBV25-1 to TRBJ1-2, with 8 bases identical to TRBD1. J lost 2 bases, V lost 3 bases, and 14 bases had no gene match. CDR3 length: 18 residues. Germline V gene data show CDR1 as MGHDK and CDR2 as SYGVNS. The CDR3 coding sequence is TGTGCCAGCAGTGATTCCCGACTTACCGGGACAGGCAACTATGGCTACACCTTC. The encoded protein is CASSDSRLTGTGNYGYTF.

The table lists this clonotype with many counts. The chain couples TRBV24-1 to TRBJ2-1; 7 bases are a match to TRBD1. J was trimmed by 2 bases and V by 3 bases; bases with no gene match: 9. The CDR3 totals 17 residues. Germline loops: CDR1 KGHDR, CDR2 SFDVKD. CDR3 in DNA: TGTGCCACCAGTGATCGACGCAGGGGGACAACCTACAATGAGCAGTTCTTC. It is translated as CATSDRRRGTTYNEQFF.

At least ten counts were recorded for this clonotype. This chain joins TRBV5-1 and TRBJ1-1; no firm D call. Germline V gene lookup returns CDR1 SGHRS and CDR2 YFSETQ. This CDR3 spans 15 amino acids. V was pared by 1 base and J by 4 bases, with 14 bases between. CDR3 region: CASSLTSGIPTEAFF. For the CDR3, the DNA is TGCGCCAGCAGCTTGACGTCGGGGATTCCCACTGAAGCTTTCTTT.

This clonotype was seen once. Possible read error: a much larger clone is one base away. The chain has TRBV20-1 and TRBJ1-1; D not resolved. Per germline, CDR1 DFQATT and CDR2 SNEGSKA (reference sequence). Trimming took 0 bases from V and 12 from J, leaving 23 bases between them. The CDR3 loop spans 15 amino acids. The CDR3, as DNA: TGCAGTGCTAGAGATGAAATTGGGCCCTACCGAGAAACTTTCTTT. Translated, it gives CSARDEIGPYRETFF.

This clonotype was detected only a few times. This CDR3 is CASSSPGLAGHNEQFF. CDR3 nucleotide sequence: TGTGCCAGCAGCTCGCCGGGACTAGCGGGCCACAATGAGCAGTTCTTC. V is TRBV7-6 and J is TRBJ2-1; 12 bases are a match to TRBD2. CDR3 length: 16 residues. The junction had 6 bases not matched to a gene; V was cut back by 4 bases and J by 5 bases. From germline, CDR1 is SGHVS and CDR2 FNYEAQ.

This clonotype was seen more than once but under ten times. The rearrangement uses TRBV20-1 and TRBJ2-1, with D possibly matching TRBD1 (6 bases). The V gene lost 0 bases and the J gene lost 10 bases, with 10 bases spanning the gap. The CDR3 runs 12 residues. CDR1 is DFQATT, CDR2 SNEGSKA, per germline (reference sequence). Here the CDR3 reads CSARETGTEQFF. The CDR3 nucleotides are TGCAGTGCTAGAGAAACCGGGACAGAGCAGTTCTTC.

The chain employs TRBV5-5 and TRBJ2-1; D might be TRBD2 (5 bases). The V end was cut by 0 bases, the J end by 7 bases, with 14 bases between. The CDR3 has 15 residues. Germline CDR1 reads SGHKS; CDR2 reads YYEKEE (reference sequence). This chain's CDR3 is CASSLEGVVSNEQFF. The DNA of the CDR3 is TGTGCCAGCAGCTTGGAGGGAGTAGTGTCTAATGAGCAGTTCTTC.

The rearrangement joins TRBV15 to TRBJ2-3, with D possibly matching TRBD1 (6 bases). V was pared by 0 bases and J by 4 bases, with 11 bases between. The CDR3 covers 15 residues. Germline V CDR1 and CDR2: LNHNV, YYDKDF (reference sequence). CDR3 protein: CATSREVQGADTQYF. CDR3 DNA: TGTGCCACCAGCAGAGAAGTACAGGGCGCAGATACGCAGTATTTT.

This clonotype was recorded many times. The J gene is TRBJ1-6, the V gene TRBV15; D is ambiguous. CDR3 length: 13 amino acids. Germline-derived CDR1 and CDR2 are LNHNV and YYDKDF (reference sequence). Trimming took 3 bases from V and 9 from J, leaving 9 bases between them. This CDR3 is CATSSMTSSPLHF. The DNA for the CDR3 is TGTGCCACCAGCAGCATGACGAGTTCACCCCTCCACTTT.

The chain recombines TRBV29-1 with TRBJ2-2; possible D gene TRBD2, 5 bases. Trimming took off 4 bases at V and 7 bases at J, with 13 bases between the two ends. The length of the CDR3 is 13 residues. CDR1 and CDR2 (germline): SQVTM, ANQGSEA. In DNA, the CDR3 is TGCAGCGTTGCCCCACTAGGCGGCGGGGAGCTGTTTTTT. The encoded protein is CSVAPLGGGELFF.

Only a few counts were recorded for this clonotype. The gene calls are TRBV4-1 and TRBJ2-3; tentatively, D is TRBD2 (6 bases). The V gene lost 3 bases and the J gene lost 6 bases, with 13 bases spanning the gap. CDR3 length: 14 residues. Germline loops: CDR1 MGHRA, CDR2 YSYEKL. CDR3 nucleotides: TGCGCCAGCAGCCAGTTGGGGGGTATGGATACGCAGTATTTT. It encodes CASSQLGGMDTQYF.